The T cell receptor (beta chain) under discussion was sequenced for a study of OX40 agonist ivuxolimab in advanced cancers. Across the whole study: The drug used for patients, ivuxolimab, was an agonistic anti-OX40 (CD134) antibody. Study conclusions and caveats: Researchers did not determine the expanded peripheral T cells' antigen specificity. Clonal expansion in partial responders at 0.1-3.0 mg/kg ranked among the lowest.

Here immunoSEQ multiplex PCR was the method, and the copy in TCRdb shows in-frame clones only, minus some. The data hold 100,000 to 150,000 clones, with about 90% observed a single time. V lost 6 bases to trimming and J lost 5 bases, with 13 bases between them. Germline V gene data show CDR1 as SGHNT and CDR2 as YENEEA. This CDR3 region has 14 residues. Systemic immunosuppression or autoimmune disease history was grounds to exclude patients. In regard to this clone: The target antigen is unknown.

The receptor was derived from an adult with an advanced solid tumor such as melanoma, head and neck, liver or kidney cancer. Sequencing used CD4+ or CD8+ T cells sorted from blood, obtained in a trial of the OX40 agonist ivuxolimab. The J gene is TRBJ2-2, the V gene TRBV11-3, with D perhaps TRBD2 (6 bases). As DNA, the CDR3 is TGTGCCAGCAGGCTAGCGATATTTACCGGGGAGCTGTTTTTT. It specifies CASRLAIFTGELFF.